This is a list of T cell receptor beta chains from one sample in a study of PD-L1 blockade in urothelial cancer. Libraries were prepared by immunoSEQ multiplex PCR; TCRdb keeps only in-frame clonotypes and omits some of them. The table includes tens of thousands of clones, roughly 84% detected once. The material sequenced was PBMCs, taken around atezolizumab (anti-PD-L1) treatment. These receptors were obtained from a man in his 70s with urothelial cancer. Both conserved end residues are trimmed from each CDR3. Fields, in order: J gene, V gene, CDR3 protein.

j_call: TRBJ2-5; v_call: TRBV7-9; cdr3_aa: ASSLGLTGGETQY
j_call: TRBJ2-3; v_call: TRBV6-1; cdr3_aa: ASKRRQVTDTQY
j_call: TRBJ2-1; v_call: TRBV11-3; cdr3_aa: ASSSTSGINEQF
j_call: TRBJ2-1; v_call: TRBV7-2; cdr3_aa: ASSRPTSGTTTAPNEQF
j_call: TRBJ2-2; v_call: TRBV7-3; cdr3_aa: ASSLMGSGELF
j_call: TRBJ2-1; v_call: TRBV6-5; cdr3_aa: ASSLGIAPYNEQF
j_call: TRBJ1-5; v_call: TRBV2; cdr3_aa: ASSGNLAGPQH
j_call: TRBJ2-6; v_call: TRBV5-1; cdr3_aa: ASSNRSGANVLT
j_call: TRBJ1-1; v_call: TRBV19; cdr3_aa: ASQDLQGPTEAF
j_call: TRBJ1-1; v_call: TRBV19; cdr3_aa: ASGWLPGQGATEAF
j_call: TRBJ2-7; v_call: TRBV11-2; cdr3_aa: ASSLLTDRISREQY
j_call: TRBJ2-3; v_call: TRBV5-1; cdr3_aa: ASSRDTSTDTQY
j_call: TRBJ1-5; v_call: TRBV19; cdr3_aa: ASTPTRTTNQPQH
j_call: TRBJ2-3; v_call: TRBV9; cdr3_aa: ASSARGARGSTDTQY
j_call: TRBJ1-1; v_call: TRBV28; cdr3_aa: ASSFRDRGSRRGEAF
j_call: TRBJ1-5; v_call: TRBV19; cdr3_aa: ASSTGHASNQPQH
j_call: TRBJ1-2; v_call: TRBV5-1; cdr3_aa: ASSLDSSNYGYT
j_call: TRBJ2-7; v_call: TRBV5-1; cdr3_aa: ASSKSGGTRGSEQY
j_call: TRBJ1-5; v_call: TRBV4-1; cdr3_aa: ASSPSGPNQPQH
j_call: TRBJ1-4; v_call: TRBV2; cdr3_aa: ASTVGNQGFEKLF
j_call: TRBJ2-7; v_call: TRBV28; cdr3_aa: ASSLADRGDFWKH
j_call: TRBJ1-2; v_call: TRBV2; cdr3_aa: ASSEQQLSNYGYT
j_call: TRBJ1-5; v_call: TRBV19; cdr3_aa: ASSIVSQNQPQH
j_call: TRBJ2-1; v_call: TRBV5-8; cdr3_aa: ASSLNPSGDHEQF
j_call: TRBJ2-2; v_call: TRBV5-5; cdr3_aa: ASRQQGALVAGELF
j_call: TRBJ2-1; v_call: TRBV11-3; cdr3_aa: ASSFDGGSYNEQF
j_call: TRBJ1-3; v_call: TRBV7-9; cdr3_aa: ASSSGQEISGNTIY
j_call: TRBJ2-1; v_call: TRBV28; cdr3_aa: ASSLSGASSYNEQF
j_call: TRBJ1-3; v_call: TRBV7-9; cdr3_aa: ASSRRTGAEGNTIY
j_call: TRBJ1-4; v_call: TRBV5-5; cdr3_aa: ASSLGAATNEKLF
j_call: TRBJ2-2; v_call: TRBV5-1; cdr3_aa: ASSPSAYLAGGPDTGELF